These 12 T cell receptor beta chains came from one sample sequenced in a study of CD8 T cells in Susac syndrome. The RNA, roughly 0.45 to 1 ug, was put through reverse transcription using random hexamers. Via MiXCR, TCRdb re-called the immunoSEQ multiplex PCR reads, giving one row per CDR3 protein. Among about 160,000 distinct CDR3 sequences, just over 90% were seen once, and the ten largest hold about 0.14%. The sequenced material came from CD4+ T cells from PBMCs. These receptors were taken from a human donor in good health.

The chain is built from TRBV3-1 and TRBJ2-2, with D tentatively TRBD2 (6 bases). CDR3 length: 18 amino acids. The germline gives CDR1 LGHDT, CDR2 YNNKEL (reference sequence). V was trimmed by 5 bases and J by 4 bases, leaving 23 bases between them. The CDR3 DNA follows: TGTGCCAGCAGCGAGGGGACCGCCGGGAGACGAAGCACCGGGGAGCTGTTTTTT. This translates into CASSEGTAGRRSTGELFF.

The chain recombines TRBV20-1 with TRBJ1-2; weak D call: TRBD1 (5 bases). Germline CDR1 reads DFQATT; CDR2 reads SNEGSKA (reference sequence). The CDR3 is 12 amino acids. With 1 base removed from V and 5 bases from J, the gap between germline ends came to 8 bases. Here the CDR3 reads CSARGSGYGYTF. For the CDR3, the DNA is TGCAGTGCTAGAGGGTCAGGGTATGGCTACACCTTC.

The gene calls are TRBV3-1 and TRBJ1-6; D gene ambiguous. The V and J ends lost 0 bases and 7 bases respectively, with 10 bases between them. Germline V gene data show CDR1 as LGHDT and CDR2 as YNNKEL (reference sequence). This CDR3 has 15 amino acids. The CDR3 sequence is CASSQEGSTNSPLHF. The CDR3 nucleotides read TGTGCCAGCAGCCAAGAGGGCAGCACCAATTCACCCCTCCACTTT.

The rearrangement links TRBV27 to TRBJ2-7, with no clear D. Per germline, CDR1 MNHEY and CDR2 SMNVEV (reference sequence). CDR3 length equals 13 residues. Trimming cost V 2 bases and J 3 bases, with 8 bases left between them. The CDR3 bases are TGTGCCAGCAGTTTAGACTGGGGCTACGAGCAGTACTTC. Protein product: CASSLDWGYEQYF.

This clonotype was recorded once. The gene calls are TRBV7-2 and TRBJ2-7; unclear D gene. V lost 1 base and J 8 bases, leaving 9 bases between the germline ends. CDR1 and CDR2 (germline): SGHTA, FQGNSA. This CDR3 comprises 12 residues. The CDR3 region is CASSLGLGQQYF. CDR3 in DNA: TGTGCCAGCAGCTTAGGATTAGGGCAGCAGTACTTC.

CDR3 DNA: TGTGCCAGCTCCCAGGACAGGGGCTACACCTTC. As protein: CASSQDRGYTF. This chain uses TRBV18 with TRBJ1-2, with TRBD1 matching 7 bases. V was pared by 6 bases and J by 8 bases, with 3 bases of the junction left unmatched. The CDR3 runs to 11 residues. Germline CDR1 reads KGHSH; CDR2 reads LQKENI.

The rearrangement uses TRBV4-2 and TRBJ1-1; no clear D. Per germline, CDR1 LGHNA and CDR2 YNFKEQ. The CDR3 has 13 residues. V gave up 1 base and J gave up 5 bases, with 8 bases separating them. The CDR3 DNA follows: TGTGCCAGCAGCCAAGGGGAGCAAACTGAAGCTTTCTTT. Its translation is CASSQGEQTEAFF.

This sequence joins TRBV20-1 and TRBJ1-2; D unclear. Germline V gene data show CDR1 as DFQATT and CDR2 as SNEGSKA (reference sequence). The V gene lost 2 bases and the J gene lost 8 bases, with 6 bases spanning the gap. The CDR3 loop spans 10 amino acids. DNA for the CDR3: TGCAGTGCTAGACAGGACGGCTACACCTTC. It specifies CSARQDGYTF.

This clonotype has a handful of counts. The chain carries TRBV9 and TRBJ2-7; no reliable D call. Trimming took off 0 bases at V and 1 base at J, with 5 bases between the two ends. CDR3 length: 13 residues. Germline V CDR1 and CDR2: SGDLS, YYNGEE. The CDR3 DNA is TGTGCCAGCAGCGTAGGAGATTCCTACGAGCAGTACTTC. It translates to CASSVGDSYEQYF.

The V call is TRBV9, the J call TRBJ2-3; D may be TRBD1 or TRBD2 (6 bases each). Germline loops: CDR1 SGDLS, CDR2 YYNGEE. Deletions cut 3 bases from V and 10 bases from J, with 24 bases between. The CDR3 loop spans 16 amino acids. The CDR3 spells CASSGPGHNLGGSQYF. The CDR3 bases are TGTGCCAGCAGCGGACCGGGACACAACCTCGGGGGTTCGCAGTATTTT.

This chain links TRBV7-3 with TRBJ1-6; tentatively, D is TRBD1 (6 bases). The ends were cut back, 1 base at V and 6 bases at J, with 10 bases in the middle. The CDR3 spans 15 residues. Germline V gene sequence: CDR1 SGHTA, CDR2 FQGTGA. The CDR3 DNA is TGTGCCAGCAGCTTAAGTGGCAGGGGTAATTCACCCCTCCACTTT. Protein: CASSLSGRGNSPLHF.

The rearrangement links TRBV6-1 to TRBJ2-7; maybe TRBD2 (7 bases). Germline V gene data show CDR1 as MNHNS and CDR2 as SASEGT. The CDR3 sequence is 17 residues long. V was pared by 7 bases and J by 2 bases, with 24 bases between. CDR3 protein: CASTRGGGAYSPYEQYF. CDR3 coding DNA: TGTGCCAGCACCCGGGGCGGGGGCGCTTATAGTCCCTACGAGCAGTACTTC.